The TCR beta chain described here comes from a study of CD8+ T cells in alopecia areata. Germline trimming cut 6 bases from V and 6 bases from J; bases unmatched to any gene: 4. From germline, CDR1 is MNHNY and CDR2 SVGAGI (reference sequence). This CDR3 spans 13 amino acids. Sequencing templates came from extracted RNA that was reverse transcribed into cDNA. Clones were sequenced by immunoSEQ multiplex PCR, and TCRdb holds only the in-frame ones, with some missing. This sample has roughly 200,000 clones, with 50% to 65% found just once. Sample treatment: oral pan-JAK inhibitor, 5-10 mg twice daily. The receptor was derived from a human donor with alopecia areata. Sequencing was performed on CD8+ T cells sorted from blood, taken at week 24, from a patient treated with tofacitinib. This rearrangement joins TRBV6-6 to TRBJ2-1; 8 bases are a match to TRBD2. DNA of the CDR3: TGTGCCAGCAGCGGGGGGGCCGCCAATGAGCAGTTCTTC. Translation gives CASSGGAANEQFF.